This T cell receptor beta chain was identified during a study of memory B cells and T cells in multiple sclerosis. Study observations and caveats: Shared clonotype counts depended on differing compartment clone-set sizes and were normalized.

As regards this clone: What it binds is unknown.

The data were produced by immunoSEQ multiplex PCR, yet TCRdb's version contains in-frame clones alone and is incomplete. The sample consists of about 42,000 clones, roughly 87% of them appearing once. CFSE-dim autoproliferating and CFSE-high non-proliferating T cells from unstimulated culture were sequenced separately. Approximately 5x10^7 CFSE-labeled PBMCs were cultured less than 8 days unstimulated, then replicate wells were pooled. This sequence was found in a human donor with multiple sclerosis. The specimen was PBMCs from blood kept in culture.

CDR3 region: CASSLPGRNEQFF. The CDR3 nucleotides are TGTGCCAGCAGTTTACCAGGACGTAATGAGCAGTTCTTC. The chain joins TRBV27 to TRBJ2-1; D is unresolved. This CDR3 spans 13 amino acids. Trimming shortened V by 2 bases and J by 7 bases, and 9 bases separated the two germline ends. The germline V gene encodes CDR1 MNHEY and CDR2 SMNVEV (reference sequence).